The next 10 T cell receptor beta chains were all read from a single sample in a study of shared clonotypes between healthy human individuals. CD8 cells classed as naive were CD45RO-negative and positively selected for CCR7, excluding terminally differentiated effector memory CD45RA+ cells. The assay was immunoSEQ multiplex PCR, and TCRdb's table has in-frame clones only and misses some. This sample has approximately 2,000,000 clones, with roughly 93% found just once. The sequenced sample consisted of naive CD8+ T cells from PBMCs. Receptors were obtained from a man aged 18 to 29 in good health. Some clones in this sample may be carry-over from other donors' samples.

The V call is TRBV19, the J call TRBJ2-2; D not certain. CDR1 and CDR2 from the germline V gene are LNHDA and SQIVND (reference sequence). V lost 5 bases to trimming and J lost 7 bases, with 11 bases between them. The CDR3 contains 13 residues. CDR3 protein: CASSHGPGGELFF. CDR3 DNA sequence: TGTGCCAGTAGTCATGGTCCAGGCGGGGAGCTGTTTTTT.

The CDR3 here is CASSLTGTSGSHQETQYF. DNA for the CDR3: TGTGCCAGCAGTCTTACGGGAACTAGCGGGAGCCACCAAGAGACCCAGTACTTC. V usage is TRBV6-8 and J usage is TRBJ2-5; TRBD2 matches 11 bases. The CDR3 is 18 residues long. From germline, CDR1 is MNHGY and CDR2 SAAAGT. V trimming: 5 bases; J trimming: 0 bases; junction bases outside the gene matches: 11.

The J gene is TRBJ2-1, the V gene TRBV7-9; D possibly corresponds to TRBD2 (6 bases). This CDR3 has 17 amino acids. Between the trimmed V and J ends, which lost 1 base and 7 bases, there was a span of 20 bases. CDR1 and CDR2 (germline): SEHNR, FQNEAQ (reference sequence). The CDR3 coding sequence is TGTGCCAGCAGCTTAGAGTACCTAGCGCCAAGGGGAAATGAGCAGTTCTTC. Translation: CASSLEYLAPRGNEQFF.

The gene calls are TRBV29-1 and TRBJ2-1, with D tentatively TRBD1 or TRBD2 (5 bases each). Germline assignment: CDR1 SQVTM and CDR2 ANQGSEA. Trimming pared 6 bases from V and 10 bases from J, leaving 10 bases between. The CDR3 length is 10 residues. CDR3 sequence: CSVPGLEQFF. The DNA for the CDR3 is TGCAGCGTCCCGGGGCTAGAGCAGTTCTTC.

For the CDR3, the DNA is TGTGCCAGCAGCCCCATGAGTTCCACACTGGGTTACGAGCAGTACTTC. Residues: CASSPMSSTLGYEQYF. The chain joins TRBV27 to TRBJ2-7; D is uncertain. The CDR3 contains 16 residues. Germline V gene sequence: CDR1 MNHEY, CDR2 SMNVEV (reference sequence). V dropped 6 bases and J dropped 4 bases, with 22 bases sitting between them.

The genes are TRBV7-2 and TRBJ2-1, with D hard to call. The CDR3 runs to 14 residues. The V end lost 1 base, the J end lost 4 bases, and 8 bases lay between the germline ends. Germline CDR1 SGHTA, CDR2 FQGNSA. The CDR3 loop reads CASSLVAAYNEQFF. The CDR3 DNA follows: TGTGCCAGCAGCTTAGTGGCGGCTTACAATGAGCAGTTCTTC.

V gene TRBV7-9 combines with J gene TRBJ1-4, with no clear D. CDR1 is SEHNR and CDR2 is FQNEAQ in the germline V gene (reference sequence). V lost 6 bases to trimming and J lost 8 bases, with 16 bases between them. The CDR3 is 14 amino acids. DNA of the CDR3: TGTGCCAGCAGTAGTGTCCCAATGGGGGAAAAACTGTTTTTT. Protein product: CASSSVPMGEKLFF.

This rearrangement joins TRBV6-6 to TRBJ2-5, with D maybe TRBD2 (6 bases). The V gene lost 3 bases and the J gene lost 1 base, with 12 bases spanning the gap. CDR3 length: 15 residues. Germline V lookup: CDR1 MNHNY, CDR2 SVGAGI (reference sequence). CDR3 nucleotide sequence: TGTGCCAGCAGTTATCCGGGAGAGGCCCAAGAGACCCAGTACTTC. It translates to CASSYPGEAQETQYF.

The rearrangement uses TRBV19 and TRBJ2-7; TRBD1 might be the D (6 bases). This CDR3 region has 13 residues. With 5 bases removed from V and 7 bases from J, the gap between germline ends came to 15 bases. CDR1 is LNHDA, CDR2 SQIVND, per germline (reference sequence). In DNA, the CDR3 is TGTGCCAGTAGTCGGACAGACACGGGTGAGCAGTACTTC. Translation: CASSRTDTGEQYF. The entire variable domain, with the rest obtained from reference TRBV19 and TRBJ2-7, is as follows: DGGITQSPKYLFRKEGQNVTLSCEQNLNHDAMYWYRQDPGQGLRLIYYSQIVNDFQKGDIAEGYSVSREKKESFPLTVTSAQKNPTAFYLCASSRTDTGEQYFGPGTRLTVT.

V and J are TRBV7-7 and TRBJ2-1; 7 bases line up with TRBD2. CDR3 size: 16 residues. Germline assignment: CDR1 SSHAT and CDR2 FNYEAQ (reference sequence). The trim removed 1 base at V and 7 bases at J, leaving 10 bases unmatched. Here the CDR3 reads CASSLVPGRAWNEQFF. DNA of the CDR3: TGTGCCAGCAGCTTAGTCCCGGGGAGGGCCTGGAATGAGCAGTTCTTC.